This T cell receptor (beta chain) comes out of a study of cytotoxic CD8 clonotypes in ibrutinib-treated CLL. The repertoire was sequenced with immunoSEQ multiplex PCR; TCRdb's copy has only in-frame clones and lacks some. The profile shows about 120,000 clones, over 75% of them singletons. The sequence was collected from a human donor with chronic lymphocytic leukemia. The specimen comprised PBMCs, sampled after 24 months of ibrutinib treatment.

This CDR3 is CAIRGPGPNTEAFF. CDR3 nucleotide sequence: TGTGCCATCAGGGGGCCGGGTCCGAACACTGAAGCTTTCTTT. The V gene is TRBV10-3, the J gene TRBJ1-1, with D possibly matching TRBD1 (5 bases). With 6 bases removed from V and 1 base from J, the gap between germline ends came to 12 bases. The CDR3 runs 14 residues. Germline V gene sequence: CDR1 ENHRY, CDR2 SYGVKD.